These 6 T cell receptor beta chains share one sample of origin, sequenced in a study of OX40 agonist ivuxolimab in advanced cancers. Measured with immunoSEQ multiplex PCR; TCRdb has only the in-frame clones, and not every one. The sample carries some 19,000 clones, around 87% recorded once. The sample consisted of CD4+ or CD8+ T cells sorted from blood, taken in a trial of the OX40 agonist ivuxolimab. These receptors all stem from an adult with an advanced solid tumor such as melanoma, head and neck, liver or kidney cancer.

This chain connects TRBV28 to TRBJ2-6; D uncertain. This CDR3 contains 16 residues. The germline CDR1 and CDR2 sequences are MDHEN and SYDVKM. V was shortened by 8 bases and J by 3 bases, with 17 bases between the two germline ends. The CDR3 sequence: CASYSPSIFGANVLTF. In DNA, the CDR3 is TGTGCCAGCTACTCGCCCTCCATCTTTGGGGCCAACGTCCTGACTTTC.

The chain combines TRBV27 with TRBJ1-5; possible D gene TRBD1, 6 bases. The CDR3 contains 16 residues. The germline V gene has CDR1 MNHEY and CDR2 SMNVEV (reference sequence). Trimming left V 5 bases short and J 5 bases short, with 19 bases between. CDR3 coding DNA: TGTGCCAGCAGTGAGCACGCCGGGACAACTCATCAGCCCCAGCATTTT. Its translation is CASSEHAGTTHQPQHF.

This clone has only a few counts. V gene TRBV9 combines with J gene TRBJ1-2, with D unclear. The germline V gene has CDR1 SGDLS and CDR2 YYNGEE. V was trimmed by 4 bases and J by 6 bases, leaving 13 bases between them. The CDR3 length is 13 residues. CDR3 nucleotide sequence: TGTGCCAGCAGCCTACTACCCAGAGATGGCTACACCTTC. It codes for CASSLLPRDGYTF.

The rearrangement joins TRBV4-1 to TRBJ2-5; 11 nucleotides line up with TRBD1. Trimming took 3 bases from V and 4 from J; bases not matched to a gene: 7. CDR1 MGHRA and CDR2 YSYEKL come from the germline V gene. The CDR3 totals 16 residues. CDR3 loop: CASSHGQGALGETQYF. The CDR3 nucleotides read TGCGCCAGCAGCCACGGACAGGGGGCTTTGGGAGAGACCCAGTACTTC.

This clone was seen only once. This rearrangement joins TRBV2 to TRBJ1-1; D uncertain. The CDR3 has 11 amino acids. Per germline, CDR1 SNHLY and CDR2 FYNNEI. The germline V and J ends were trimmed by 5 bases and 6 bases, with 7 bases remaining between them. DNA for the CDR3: TGTGCCAGCAGTTGGGGAGCTGAAGCTTTCTTT. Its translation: CASSWGAEAFF.

CDR3 residues: CASSRDLEDEQFF. The CDR3 DNA is TGTGCCAGTAGTAGGGACCTGGAGGATGAGCAGTTCTTC. The chain uses TRBV19 and TRBJ2-1; D possibly uses TRBD1 or TRBD2 (5 bases each). The germline V gene has CDR1 LNHDA and CDR2 SQIVND (reference sequence). The CDR3 totals 13 residues. Trimming took off 4 bases at V and 8 bases at J, with 12 bases between the two ends.